The source of this TCR beta chain is a study of blood T cell repertoires in COVID-19. Study context: Acute and convalescent COVID-19 specimens originated in the United States, Italy and Spain. PBMCs, B-cell-depleted T cells, or T cells provided the cDNA or gDNA that made up the material.

The CDR3 is 14 amino acids. Losses at the gene ends were 3 bases for V and 5 bases for J; bases not matched to a gene: 4. Germline loops: CDR1 SGHRS, CDR2 YFSETQ. Original methodology: Using reference gene primer amplification, nucleated cell counts were estimated. Libraries were prepared by immunoSEQ multiplex PCR; TCRdb keeps only in-frame clonotypes and omits some of them. The V and J calls and clone size come from that table; D and trimming were worked out from the DNA. The sample has a few hundred thousand clones, around 84% seen once. This clone was detected once. J is TRBJ2-1 and V is TRBV5-1; TRBD2 agrees at 8 bases. The TCR originated in a man aged 35 to 55 who had recovered from COVID-19. Material for sequencing was PBMCs or T cells enriched from blood (not recorded which). The chain's CDR3 is CASSSGTSNNEQFF. The DNA of the CDR3 is TGCGCCAGCAGCTCCGGGACTAGTAACAATGAGCAGTTCTTC.